Below, one T cell receptor beta chain is given with its context. Its antigen remains unidentified. These data are taken from a study of blood T cell dynamics during melanoma immunotherapy. About the research overall: Metastatic melanoma patients received first-line pembrolizumab or nivolumab plus ipilimumab. Study results and caveats: At W3, later disease-control patients showed bifurcated PBMC repertoire changes, unlike progressors.

Indicated time point: week 3, after first cycle of checkpoint inhibitor. The data were produced by immunoSEQ multiplex PCR, yet TCRdb's version contains in-frame clones alone and is incomplete. The data hold more than 10,000 clones, with under 90% observed a single time. This CDR3 is 15 amino acids long. Trimming cost V 6 bases and J 1 base; bases outside gene matches: 9. Germline CDR1 and CDR2: MNHNS and SASEGT. The sample was blood, taken from a patient treated with checkpoint blockade. The TCR was taken from a human donor with melanoma. V is TRBV6-1 and J is TRBJ2-7; TRBD1 aligns across 7 bases. This chain's CDR3 is CASSADRILSYEQYF. DNA of the CDR3: TGTGCCAGCAGCGCGGACAGGATCCTTTCCTACGAGCAGTACTTC.